The next 14 T cell receptor beta chains were all read from a single sample in a study of T cell repertoires in cytomegalovirus infection. TCRdb used MiXCR to reprocess the reads, holding one entry per CDR3 protein. Among around 300,000 distinct CDR3 sequences listed, around 20% were seen once. No cognate antigen is known for these TCRs. The source material was cultured PBMCs, sampled from culture after CMV antigen stimulation. These receptors were obtained from a human donor in good health (CMV status not recorded). Some clones in this sample may be carry-over from other donors' samples.

The V and J genes are TRBV11-1 and TRBJ1-3, with 7 bases that match TRBD1. Trimming removed 5 bases from V and 0 bases from J; junction bases left unmatched: 4. Germline assignment: CDR1 SGHAT and CDR2 FQDESV (reference sequence). The CDR3 consists of 15 residues. CDR3 bases: TGTGCCAGCAGCGCGGACAGGATCTCTGGAAACACCATATATTTT. Amino acid sequence: CASSADRISGNTIYF.

The sample holds a few counts of this clonotype. The V and J genes are TRBV27 and TRBJ2-3; 13 bases fit TRBD2. The germline V gene encodes CDR1 MNHEY and CDR2 SMNVEV (reference sequence). With 5 bases clipped from V and 5 bases from J, the junction kept 10 bases outside the gene matches. The CDR3 loop spans 17 amino acids. The CDR3 coding sequence is TGTGCCAGCAGTCCGCCGACTAGCGGGGGGATGGGAGATACGCAGTATTTT. Translated: CASSPPTSGGMGDTQYF.

This clonotype was observed a handful of times. The gene calls are TRBV19 and TRBJ2-5, with D unresolved. Germline assignment: CDR1 LNHDA and CDR2 SQIVND (reference sequence). CDR3 length: 16 residues. The V end was cut by 0 bases, the J end by 5 bases, with 16 bases between. Here the CDR3 DNA reads TGTGCCAGTAGTATAGATCATAACACCGAACGGGAGACCCAGTACTTC. This translates into CASSIDHNTERETQYF. The whole variable domain, remainder taken from reference TRBV19 and TRBJ2-5, is DGGITQSPKYLFRKEGQNVTLSCEQNLNHDAMYWYRQDPGQGLRLIYYSQIVNDFQKGDIAEGYSVSREKKESFPLTVTSAQKNPTAFYLCASSIDHNTERETQYFGPGTRLLVL.

This clonotype was detected a few times. This chain uses TRBV7-8 with TRBJ2-1; possible D gene TRBD2, 6 bases. The V end was cut by 5 bases, the J end by 9 bases, with 20 bases between. Germline V gene data show CDR1 as SGHVS and CDR2 as FQNEAQ. There are 15 residues in the CDR3. CDR3: CASSPSRLAFSEQFF. The DNA of the CDR3 is TGTGCCAGCAGCCCCAGTAGGCTAGCGTTTAGTGAGCAGTTCTTC.

The rearrangement uses TRBV28 and TRBJ2-7, with TRBD1 matching over 8 bases. The CDR3 consists of 14 residues. Germline values: CDR1 MDHEN, CDR2 SYDVKM. The V gene end was trimmed by 4 bases and the J gene end by 5 bases; junction bases not matched to a gene: 7. CDR3 amino acids: CASSSRTGKDEQYF. CDR3 bases: TGTGCCAGCAGTTCTCGGACAGGGAAGGACGAGCAGTACTTC.

The rearrangement uses TRBV25-1 and TRBJ1-2, with 9 bases that match TRBD1. V dropped 5 bases and J dropped 2; count of bases not matched to a gene: 3. CDR1 is MGHDK and CDR2 is SYGVNS in the germline V gene. The CDR3 extends over 14 amino acids. CDR3 in amino acids: CASSWDRENYGYTF. In nucleotides, the CDR3 is TGTGCCAGCAGTTGGGACAGGGAAAACTATGGCTACACCTTC.

The V gene is TRBV5-6, the J gene TRBJ2-1; D is unclear. V lost 7 bases, J lost 4 bases, and 15 bases lay in between. CDR1 SGHDT and CDR2 YYEEEE come from the germline V gene. The CDR3 runs 14 residues. The CDR3 sequence is CASYKRPGYNEQFF. The CDR3 nucleotides read TGTGCCAGCTACAAAAGACCAGGATACAATGAGCAGTTCTTC.

This clonotype has only a few counts. CDR3 nucleotides: TGTGCCACCAGCAGAGTGACAATACAAGAGACCCAGTACTTC. Protein: CATSRVTIQETQYF. V and J are TRBV15 and TRBJ2-5; D is uncertain. Trimming stripped 1 base from V and 2 bases from J, with 8 bases between. This CDR3 region has 14 residues. Per germline, CDR1 LNHNV and CDR2 YYDKDF (reference sequence).

This clonotype was seen a few times. For the CDR3, the DNA is TGTGCCAGCGGGGAGTCGGATACGCAGTATTTT. It translates to CASGESDTQYF. V usage is TRBV7-9 and J usage is TRBJ2-3; maybe TRBD2 (5 bases). Trimming cost V 8 bases and J 6 bases, with 9 bases left between them. In germline, CDR1 is SEHNR, CDR2 FQNEAQ (reference sequence). The CDR3 totals 11 residues.

This clonotype was detected ten times or more. The rearrangement links TRBV7-9 to TRBJ2-2, with no clear D. The V end lost 5 bases, the J end lost 4 bases, and 8 bases lay between the germline ends. The V gene's germline CDR1 is SEHNR and CDR2 FQNEAQ (reference sequence). The CDR3 sequence is 13 residues long. The CDR3 loop reads CASSLDGTGELFF. The CDR3 DNA follows: TGTGCCAGCAGCCTAGACGGCACCGGGGAGCTGTTTTTT.

The CDR3 DNA reads TGTGCCTGGAGTGTAACAGCGGGGTTCTACAATGAGCAGTTCTTC. Protein product: CAWSVTAGFYNEQFF. V gene TRBV30 combines with J gene TRBJ2-1; 7 nucleotides match TRBD2. There are 15 residues in the CDR3. CDR1 is GTSNPN, CDR2 SVGIG, per germline (reference sequence). V trimming: 0 bases; J trimming: 3 bases; junction bases outside the gene matches: 5. Supplemented by reference TRBV30 and TRBJ2-1, the full variable domain reads SQTIHQWPATLVQPVGSPLSLECTVEGTSNPNLYWYRQAAGRGLQLLFYSVGIGQISSEVPQNLSASRPQDRQFILSSKKLLLSDSGFYLCAWSVTAGFYNEQFFGPGTRLTVL.

This clonotype was found many times. The gene calls are TRBV12-3 or TRBV12-4 and TRBJ2-1, with 7 bases that match TRBD1. The CDR3 totals 19 residues. V gave up 5 bases and J gave up 0 bases; unmatched junction bases: 16. CDR3 amino acids: CASSPLVASWDSSYNEQFF. The DNA for the CDR3 is TGTGCCAGCAGTCCCCTCGTGGCCTCGTGGGACAGCTCCTACAATGAGCAGTTCTTC.

This clonotype came up many times. The rearrangement uses TRBV7-2 and TRBJ2-1; 11 bases map to TRBD2. The CDR3 is 17 amino acids. V dropped 0 bases and J dropped 4; count of bases not matched to a gene: 5. The germline V gene encodes CDR1 SGHTA and CDR2 FQGNSA. DNA of the CDR3: TGTGCCAGCAGCTTAGCGCTACTAGCGGGAGATTACAATGAGCAGTTCTTC. This gives the protein CASSLALLAGDYNEQFF.

The CDR3 region is CASSSGQIKGQPQHF. The CDR3 region has the DNA TGTGCCAGCAGTTCGGGACAGATAAAGGGTCAGCCCCAGCATTTT. V and J are TRBV12-3 or TRBV12-4 and TRBJ1-5, with 7 bases matching TRBD1. Trimming cost V 4 bases and J 6 bases; bases outside gene matches: 9. This CDR3 has 15 residues.